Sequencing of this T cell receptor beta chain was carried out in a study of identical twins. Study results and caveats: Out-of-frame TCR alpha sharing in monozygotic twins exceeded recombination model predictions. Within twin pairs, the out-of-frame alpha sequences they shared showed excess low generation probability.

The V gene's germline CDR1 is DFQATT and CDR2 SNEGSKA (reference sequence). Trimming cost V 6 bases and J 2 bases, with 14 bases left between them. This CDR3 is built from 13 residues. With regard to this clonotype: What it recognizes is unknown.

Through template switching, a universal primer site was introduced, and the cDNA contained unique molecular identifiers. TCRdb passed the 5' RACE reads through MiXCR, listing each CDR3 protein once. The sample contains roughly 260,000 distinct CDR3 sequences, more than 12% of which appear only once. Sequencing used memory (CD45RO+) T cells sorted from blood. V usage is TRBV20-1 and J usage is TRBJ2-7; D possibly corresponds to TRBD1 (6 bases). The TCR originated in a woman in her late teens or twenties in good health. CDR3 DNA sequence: TGCAGTGCCTCGACAGGCCTCGCCTACGAGCAGTACTTC. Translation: CSASTGLAYEQYF.